The 9 T cell receptor beta chains below were found in one sample sequenced in a study of post-analysis software for immune sequencing data. Overall study results and limits: Higher frequency in patients than in controls was seen for roughly five TRBV segments, with TRBV5-6, TRBV5-1 and TRBV20-1 among them.

These TCRs' antigens remain unknown. Unique molecular identifiers were present in the TCR beta cDNA libraries. TCRdb itself ran the PCR reads through MiXCR, one entry per CDR3 protein. The sample lists fewer than 900,000 distinct CDR3 sequences, 46% occurring once. The specimen was blood. These receptors all stem from a girl aged 5-17 years with multiple sclerosis.

The chain combines TRBV20-1 with TRBJ1-2; no definite D call. The length of the CDR3 is 15 residues. V lost 5 bases, J lost 4 bases, and 20 bases lay in between. Germline CDR1 DFQATT, CDR2 SNEGSKA (reference sequence). The DNA of the CDR3 is TGCAGTGCTTCCCCTTGGGCAGAAGAAGGCTATGGCTACACCTTC. Its protein is CSASPWAEEGYGYTF.

The rearrangement links TRBV4-3 to TRBJ2-2; D uncertain. This CDR3 comprises 15 residues. Germline CDR1 reads LGHNA; CDR2 reads YSLEER. V was shortened by 1 base and J by 0 bases, with 6 bases between the two germline ends. The CDR3 region has the DNA TGCGCCAGCAGCCAAGGGCAGGCGAACACCGGGGAGCTGTTTTTT. Its protein is CASSQGQANTGELFF.

This sequence joins TRBV3-1 and TRBJ2-5; TRBD2 agrees at 14 bases. In germline, CDR1 is LGHDT, CDR2 YNNKEL (reference sequence). The CDR3 is 17 amino acids. V lost 4 bases, J lost 5 bases, and 9 bases stayed unmatched. Written as DNA, the CDR3 is TGTGCCAGCAGCCTAACCGGGACTAGCGGGAGAGGGGAGACCCAGTACTTC. It encodes CASSLTGTSGRGETQYF.

Only a few counts were recorded for this clonotype. Written as DNA, the CDR3 is TGTGCCATCAGTGTCCATTTGGACAGGGGAGGCTATGGCTACACCTTC. It is translated as CAISVHLDRGGYGYTF. The rearrangement joins TRBV10-3 to TRBJ1-2; 9 nucleotides line up with TRBD1. Germline loops: CDR1 ENHRY, CDR2 SYGVKD. The CDR3 has 16 amino acids. V trimming: 4 bases; J trimming: 4 bases; junction bases outside the gene matches: 10.

The table lists this clonotype with a few counts. This chain connects TRBV20-1 to TRBJ2-5; the D gene is possibly TRBD2 (5 bases). CDR3 length: 13 amino acids. The V and J ends lost 5 bases and 4 bases respectively, with 14 bases between them. Germline CDR1 and CDR2: DFQATT and SNEGSKA (reference sequence). CDR3 nucleotide sequence: TGCAGTGCTGACCCTGAGGCGGGAGAGACCCAGTACTTC. Protein sequence: CSADPEAGETQYF.

This chain connects TRBV7-6 to TRBJ2-1; the D gene is possibly TRBD2 (7 bases). Germline CDR1 is SGHVS and CDR2 is FNYEAQ. V lost 11 bases to trimming and J lost 9 bases, with 17 bases between them. This CDR3 is built from 12 residues. The CDR3: CAVGRGAGEQFF. Here the CDR3 DNA reads TGTGCCGTCGGACGGGGGGCCGGTGAGCAGTTCTTC.

The chain carries TRBV7-9 and TRBJ1-1; possible D gene TRBD1, 6 bases. Trimming cost V 2 bases and J 9 bases, with 13 bases left between them. CDR3 length: 13 residues. Germline-derived CDR1 and CDR2 are SEHNR and FQNEAQ (reference sequence). DNA for the CDR3: TGTGCCAGCAGCTTAATTGAGGACAGTCAAGCTTTCTTT. It specifies CASSLIEDSQAFF.

The CDR3 coding sequence is TGTGCTAGTGGTTTGGGCGGGGGGGGCTCCTACAATGAGCAGTTCTTC. The encoded protein is CASGLGGGGSYNEQFF. The V and J genes are TRBV12-5 and TRBJ2-1; 9 bases line up with TRBD2. CDR1 and CDR2 from the germline V gene are LGHNT and FRNRAP. The junction had 1 base not matched to a gene; V was cut back by 1 base and J by 0 bases. The CDR3 runs 16 residues.

This clonotype appeared a few times. V and J are TRBV10-3 and TRBJ2-5, with TRBD1 as a possible D gene (6 bases). V dropped 7 bases and J dropped 2 bases, with 14 bases sitting between them. CDR1 is ENHRY, CDR2 SYGVKD, per germline. The CDR3 extends over 14 amino acids. CDR3 sequence (DNA): TGTGCCATCACTTCGACAGGAGATCAAGAGACCCAGTACTTC. It yields the protein CAITSTGDQETQYF.